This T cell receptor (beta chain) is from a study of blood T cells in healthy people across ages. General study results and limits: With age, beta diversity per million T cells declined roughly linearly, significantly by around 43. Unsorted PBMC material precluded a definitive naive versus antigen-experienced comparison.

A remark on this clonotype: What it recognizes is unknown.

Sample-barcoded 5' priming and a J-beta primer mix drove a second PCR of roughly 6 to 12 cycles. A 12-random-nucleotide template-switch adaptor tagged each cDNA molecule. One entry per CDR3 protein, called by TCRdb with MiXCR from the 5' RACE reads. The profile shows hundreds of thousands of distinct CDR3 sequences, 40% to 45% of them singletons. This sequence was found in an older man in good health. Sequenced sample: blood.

The CDR3: CASGGPAYEQYF. The CDR3 DNA reads as TGTGCCTCGGGTGGCCCCGCCTACGAGCAGTACTTC. The chain has TRBV7-2 and TRBJ2-7; no firm D call. The germline V gene has CDR1 SGHTA and CDR2 FQGNSA. Trimming removed 11 bases at V and 2 bases at J, with 13 bases between. The CDR3 contains 12 residues.